The rows below give T cell receptor beta chains drawn from one sample of a study of T cells in Graves' hyperthyroidism and ophthalmopathy. TCRdb passed the multiplex PCR reads through MiXCR, listing each CDR3 protein once. This repertoire shows around 290,000 distinct CDR3 sequences, less than 15% found once; its top ten account for roughly 8.5%. The sequenced sample was blood. All receptors come from a woman in her thirties with Graves' hyperthyroidism that later progressed to Graves' ophthalmopathy. CDR3s include the opening cysteine and the closing phenylalanine or tryptophan. A D gene is named only where the DNA matches it firmly. Clone size is shown for a subset of rows, as once, few, many or a class of expanded clone.

abundance: many
v_gene: TRBV7-3
j_gene: TRBJ2-1
d_gene: TRBD2
CDR3nt: TGTGCCAGCAGCTTAAATCATCTAGCGGGATATGAGCAGTTCTTC
CDR3aa: CASSLNHLAGYEQFF

abundance: many
v_gene: TRBV2
j_gene: TRBJ2-7
d_gene: TRBD2
CDR3nt: TGTGCCAGCAGGTCGGGACTAGCGGGAGTAGGCGAGCAGTACTTC
CDR3aa: CASRSGLAGVGEQYF

abundance: NA
v_gene: TRBV6-1
j_gene: TRBJ1-6
d_gene: NA
CDR3nt: TGTGCCAGCAGTTATATCGCGTCACCCCTCCACTTT
CDR3aa: CASSYIASPLHF

abundance: few
v_gene: TRBV9
j_gene: TRBJ2-1
d_gene: NA
CDR3nt: TGTGCCAGCAGCGTATACGAGGGTGAGCAGTTCTTC
CDR3aa: CASSVYEGEQFF

abundance: many
v_gene: TRBV7-8
j_gene: TRBJ2-1
d_gene: TRBD2
CDR3nt: TGTGCCAGCAGCTTAGCCGGGAGGTCTCGCAATGAGCAGTTCTTC
CDR3aa: CASSLAGRSRNEQFF

abundance: many
v_gene: TRBV12-3/TRBV12-4
j_gene: TRBJ2-7
d_gene: NA
CDR3nt: TGTGCCAGCAGTTTGACTAGGACTGGGGAGCAGTACTTC
CDR3aa: CASSLTRTGEQYF

abundance: few
v_gene: TRBV4-3
j_gene: TRBJ2-6
d_gene: NA
CDR3nt: TGCGCCAGCAGCCAAGATCTACAGATCCTTAACTCTGGGGCCAACGTCCTGACTTTC
CDR3aa: CASSQDLQILNSGANVLTF

abundance: many
v_gene: TRBV28
j_gene: TRBJ2-7
d_gene: TRBD2
CDR3nt: TGTGCCAGCAGTTGGGAAGCGGGATTGGTTAACGAGCAGTACTTC
CDR3aa: CASSWEAGLVNEQYF

abundance: many
v_gene: TRBV27
j_gene: TRBJ2-5
d_gene: NA
CDR3nt: TGTGCCAGCAGTTCCGGCCAGGGGGCGGGAGAAGAGACCCAGTACTTC
CDR3aa: CASSSGQGAGEETQYF

abundance: NA
v_gene: TRBV30
j_gene: TRBJ2-7
d_gene: NA
CDR3nt: TGTGCCTGGATCAGGGGTTCCTACGAGCAGTACTTC
CDR3aa: CAWIRGSYEQYF

abundance: many
v_gene: TRBV6-1
j_gene: TRBJ2-7
d_gene: TRBD1
CDR3nt: TGTGCCAGCAGTGAACCACAGGGGAGCTACGAGCAGTACTTC
CDR3aa: CASSEPQGSYEQYF

abundance: many
v_gene: TRBV12-3/TRBV12-4
j_gene: TRBJ2-7
d_gene: NA
CDR3nt: TGTGCCAGCAGCCCAAACCGGGCCCAGGGGCGCGGAGAGCAGTACTTC
CDR3aa: CASSPNRAQGRGEQYF

abundance: few
v_gene: TRBV28
j_gene: TRBJ1-1
d_gene: NA
CDR3nt: TGTGCCAGCAGTTCATACGGGGTCATGAACACTGAAGCTTTCTTT
CDR3aa: CASSSYGVMNTEAFF

abundance: few
v_gene: TRBV4-2
j_gene: TRBJ2-3
d_gene: NA
CDR3nt: TGTGCCAGCAGCCAAAGGGACTCCGACACCGATACGCAGTATTTT
CDR3aa: CASSQRDSDTDTQYF

abundance: many
v_gene: TRBV7-8
j_gene: TRBJ2-1
d_gene: TRBD2
CDR3nt: TGTGCCAGCAGCTTAGTGGGACTAGCAGGGTCCTACAATGAGCAGTTCTTC
CDR3aa: CASSLVGLAGSYNEQFF

abundance: many
v_gene: TRBV6-1
j_gene: TRBJ2-5
d_gene: TRBD1
CDR3nt: TGTGCCAGCAGCGCTTACAGGGGGGAGACCCAGTACTTC
CDR3aa: CASSAYRGETQYF

abundance: many
v_gene: TRBV18
j_gene: TRBJ2-4
d_gene: NA
CDR3nt: TGTGCCAGCTCACCCTCCGCCAAAAACATTCAGTACTTC
CDR3aa: CASSPSAKNIQYF

abundance: many
v_gene: TRBV7-2
j_gene: TRBJ2-7
d_gene: NA
CDR3nt: TGTGCCAGCAGCCTGGGGGACATTGGGGCCTACGAGCAGTACTTC
CDR3aa: CASSLGDIGAYEQYF

abundance: NA
v_gene: TRBV29-1
j_gene: TRBJ2-1
d_gene: TRBD2
CDR3nt: TGCAGCGCTGAGGTAGCGGGAGGTCGCGACCCATCCTCCTACAATGAGCAGTTCTTC
CDR3aa: CSAEVAGGRDPSSYNEQFF

abundance: NA
v_gene: TRBV28
j_gene: TRBJ2-7
d_gene: NA
CDR3nt: TGTGCCAGCAGTGGCCGGTTTATGGCAGGGCGCTACGAGCAGTACTTC
CDR3aa: CASSGRFMAGRYEQYF

abundance: many
v_gene: TRBV28
j_gene: TRBJ2-1
d_gene: TRBD1
CDR3nt: TGTGCCAGCAGTTTGACAGGGTTGGTGGGAAAGGGGCAGTTCTTC
CDR3aa: CASSLTGLVGKGQFF

abundance: few
v_gene: TRBV28
j_gene: TRBJ2-1
d_gene: NA
CDR3nt: TGTGCCAGCGGAACAGGGTCCAAAAAATACAATGAGCAGTTCTTC
CDR3aa: CASGTGSKKYNEQFF

abundance: many
v_gene: TRBV18
j_gene: TRBJ1-1
d_gene: NA
CDR3nt: TGTGCCAGCTCACCACCGAGGGTTTGGGAGAACACTGAAGCTTTCTTT
CDR3aa: CASSPPRVWENTEAFF

abundance: few
v_gene: TRBV7-6
j_gene: TRBJ2-1
d_gene: TRBD2
CDR3nt: TGTGCCAGCAGCTTAGATTTTGGTGGACTAGCGGGACCCATTACCTACAATGAGCAGTTCTTC
CDR3aa: CASSLDFGGLAGPITYNEQFF

abundance: many
v_gene: TRBV11-3
j_gene: TRBJ1-3
d_gene: NA
CDR3nt: TGTGCCAGCAGCGGAGGGTCTGGAAACACCATATATTTT
CDR3aa: CASSGGSGNTIYF

abundance: many
v_gene: TRBV24-1
j_gene: TRBJ2-7
d_gene: NA
CDR3nt: TGTGCCACCAGTGATCTCGGGAGTGAGCAGTACTTC
CDR3aa: CATSDLGSEQYF

abundance: NA
v_gene: TRBV24-1
j_gene: TRBJ2-3
d_gene: NA
CDR3nt: TGTGCCACCATGAGCGGGAGCACAGATACGCAGTATTTT
CDR3aa: CATMSGSTDTQYF

abundance: NA
v_gene: TRBV25-1
j_gene: TRBJ2-5
d_gene: NA
CDR3nt: TGTGCCGTGCGGAGTTTCCAAGAGACCCAGTACTTC
CDR3aa: CAVRSFQETQYF

abundance: NA
v_gene: TRBV5-5
j_gene: TRBJ2-7
d_gene: TRBD1
CDR3nt: TGTGCCAGCAGCTTGGTGGGGACAGGGGGCTTCGCCGAGCAGTACTTC
CDR3aa: CASSLVGTGGFAEQYF

abundance: NA
v_gene: TRBV6-1
j_gene: TRBJ1-2
d_gene: NA
CDR3nt: TGTGCCAGCAGTGAAGTGCGGCCTAACTATGGCTACACCTTC
CDR3aa: CASSEVRPNYGYTF

abundance: few
v_gene: TRBV19
j_gene: TRBJ1-1
d_gene: TRBD1
CDR3nt: TGTGCCAGTAGACGCAGGGGGCTCCTGAACACTGAAGCTTTCTTT
CDR3aa: CASRRRGLLNTEAFF

abundance: many
v_gene: TRBV3-2
j_gene: TRBJ2-3
d_gene: NA
CDR3nt: TGTGCCAGCAGCCAAGATCAGCGGGAGGACCCCACAGATACGCAGTATTTT
CDR3aa: CASSQDQREDPTDTQYF

abundance: many
v_gene: TRBV7-2
j_gene: TRBJ2-1
d_gene: NA
CDR3nt: TGTGCCAGCAGCTTAGAGATAGAATTTTACAATGAGCAGTTCTTC
CDR3aa: CASSLEIEFYNEQFF

abundance: many
v_gene: TRBV6-1
j_gene: TRBJ2-3
d_gene: TRBD2
CDR3nt: TGTGCCAGCAGTACCGCTAGCGGCGGCACAGATACGCAGTATTTT
CDR3aa: CASSTASGGTDTQYF

abundance: many
v_gene: TRBV7-2
j_gene: TRBJ2-7
d_gene: NA
CDR3nt: TGTGCCAGCAGCGGCGAGGCGGAGACCGAGCAGTACTTC
CDR3aa: CASSGEAETEQYF

abundance: NA
v_gene: TRBV27
j_gene: TRBJ2-7
d_gene: TRBD2
CDR3nt: TGTGCCAGCAGCACAAGGACTAGCGGGAGTGAGCAGTACTTC
CDR3aa: CASSTRTSGSEQYF

abundance: NA
v_gene: TRBV7-2
j_gene: TRBJ1-1
d_gene: TRBD1
CDR3nt: TGTGCCAGCAGCTCAAGGGACAGGGGACGATTCAACACTGAAGCTTTCTTT
CDR3aa: CASSSRDRGRFNTEAFF

abundance: NA
v_gene: TRBV12-3/TRBV12-4
j_gene: TRBJ1-5
d_gene: TRBD1
CDR3nt: TGTGCCAGCAGTTTAGCGCGGGCAGGGGGGAACCAGCCCCAGCATTTT
CDR3aa: CASSLARAGGNQPQHF

abundance: many
v_gene: TRBV7-9
j_gene: TRBJ1-2
d_gene: NA
CDR3nt: TGTGCCAGCAGCCCAAATATCCGAGTAGACTATGGCTACACCTTC
CDR3aa: CASSPNIRVDYGYTF

abundance: NA
v_gene: TRBV29-1
j_gene: TRBJ1-1
d_gene: NA
CDR3nt: TGCAGCGTTGAACGGATGAACACTGAAGCTTTCTTT
CDR3aa: CSVERMNTEAFF

abundance: many
v_gene: TRBV20-1
j_gene: TRBJ1-1
d_gene: TRBD1
CDR3nt: TGCAGTGCTCCAGGGACAGGGAACACTGAAGCTTTCTTT
CDR3aa: CSAPGTGNTEAFF